This T cell receptor (beta chain) was sequenced for a study of cytomegalovirus exposure and HLA in healthy donors. The V gene's germline CDR1 is SGHVS and CDR2 FQNEAQ. This CDR3 comprises 15 residues. 60 Vbeta and 13 Jbeta primers were used in PCR. Methods used by the authors: A later analysis counted around 80 million unique TCR beta chains, about 11 million shared. Profiling relied on immunoSEQ multiplex PCR, and the TCRdb table lists in-frame clones only, not all of them. V and J calls and clone size are given by that table; D and trimming were obtained from the DNA. The sample holds some 98,000 clones, roughly 70% seen once.

The TCR was taken from a man between 45 and 60 years old in good health and CMV-seronegative. The chain is built from TRBV7-8 and TRBJ2-5; tentatively, D is TRBD1 (6 bases). Near its end, the DNA agrees better with TRBJ2-7, so the J call may be wrong. What was sequenced was PBMCs. CDR3 region: CASSLEQGVGYEQYF. CDR3 coding DNA: TGTGCCAGCAGCTTAGAACAGGGTGTTGGCTACGAGCAGTACTTC.